This paragraph covers one T cell receptor delta chain sequence. What it recognizes is unknown. This sample was included in a study of Vδ1+ human thymocytes. General study points: Bulk repertoire data may be misinterpreted because of unexpected Vdelta2 sequences. Thymic TRG and TRD repertoires appeared highly polyclonal, with Gaussian CDR3 length distributions.

The template was reverse-transcribed extracted RNA. Pooled V-gene forward primers with one constant-region reverse primer generated the CDR3 amplicons by multiplex PCR. TCRdb re-called the multiplex PCR reads through CATT. The sample includes approximately 25,000 delta-chain clones, roughly 29% of them seen just once. Germline assignment: CDR1 TSWWSYY and CDR2 QGS. There are 22 residues in the CDR3. V was pared by 0 bases and J by 3 bases, with 32 bases between. Alphabeta T cells were depleted, then CD3+ Vdelta1+ Vdelta2- thymocytes were FACS-sorted. The J gene is TRDJ1, the V gene TRDV1, with D tentatively TRDD3 (7 bases). The sequence was collected from a boy under two years old who had congenital heart surgery. Sequenced input: Vdelta1+ gamma-delta thymocytes from the thymus. Subset defined: FACS-sorted CD3+ TCRalphabeta- TCRVdelta1+ TCRVdelta2- thymocytes. In DNA, the CDR3 is TGTGCTCTTGGGGAACTACGGCCCTTCCCCTACCTTACTGGGGAGATGCCCGATAAACTCATCTTT. Translating it yields CALGELRPFPYLTGEMPDKLIF.